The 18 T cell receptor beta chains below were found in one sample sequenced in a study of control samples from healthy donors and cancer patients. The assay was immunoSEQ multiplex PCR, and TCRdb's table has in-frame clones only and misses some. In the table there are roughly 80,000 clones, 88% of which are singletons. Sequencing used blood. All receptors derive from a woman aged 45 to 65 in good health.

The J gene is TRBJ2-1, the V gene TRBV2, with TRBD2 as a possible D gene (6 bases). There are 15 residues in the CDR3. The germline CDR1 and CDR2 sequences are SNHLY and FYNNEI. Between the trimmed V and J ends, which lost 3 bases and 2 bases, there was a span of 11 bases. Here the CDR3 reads CASSEWTNTYNEQFF. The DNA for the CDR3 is TGTGCCAGCAGTGAGTGGACTAATACCTACAATGAGCAGTTCTTC.

The CDR3 here is CASSVTTGITGELFF. CDR3 sequence (DNA): TGTGCCAGCAGCGTAACGACAGGAATCACCGGGGAGCTGTTTTTT. The V gene is TRBV9, the J gene TRBJ2-2; TRBD1 is a possible D gene (6 bases). V was shortened by 1 base and J by 4 bases, with 11 bases between the two germline ends. Germline V gives CDR1 SGDLS, CDR2 YYNGEE. The CDR3 contains 15 residues.

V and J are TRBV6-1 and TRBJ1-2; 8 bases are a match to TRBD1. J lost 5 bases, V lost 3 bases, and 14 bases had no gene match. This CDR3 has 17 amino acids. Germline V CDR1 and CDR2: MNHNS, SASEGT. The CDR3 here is CASSETGASRRGYGYTF. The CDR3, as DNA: TGTGCCAGCAGTGAGACAGGGGCGTCCCGCCGTGGGTATGGCTACACCTTC.

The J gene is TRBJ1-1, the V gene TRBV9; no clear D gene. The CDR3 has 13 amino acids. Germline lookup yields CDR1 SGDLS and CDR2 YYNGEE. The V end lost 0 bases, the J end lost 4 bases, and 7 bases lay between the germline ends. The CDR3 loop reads CASSVDPVTEAFF. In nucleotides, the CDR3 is TGTGCCAGCAGCGTAGACCCGGTCACTGAAGCTTTCTTT.

Here the CDR3 DNA reads TGTGCCAGCAGCTTATCAGGCTACGAGCAGTACTTC. Its protein is CASSLSGYEQYF. The V and J genes are TRBV7-9 and TRBJ2-7, with D unresolved. The CDR3 is 12 amino acids. CDR1 is SEHNR and CDR2 is FQNEAQ in the germline V gene (reference sequence). The V end was cut by 2 bases, the J end by 3 bases, with 5 bases between.

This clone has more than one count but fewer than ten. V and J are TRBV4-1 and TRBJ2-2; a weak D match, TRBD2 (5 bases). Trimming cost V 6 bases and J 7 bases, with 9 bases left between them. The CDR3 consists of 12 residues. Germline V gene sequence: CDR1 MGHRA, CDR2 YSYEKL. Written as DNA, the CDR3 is TGCGCCAGCAGTGCCGGGGACGGGGAGCTGTTTTTT. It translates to CASSAGDGELFF.

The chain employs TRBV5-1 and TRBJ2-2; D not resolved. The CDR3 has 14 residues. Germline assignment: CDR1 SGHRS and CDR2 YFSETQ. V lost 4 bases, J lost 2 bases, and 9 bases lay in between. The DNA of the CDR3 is TGCGCCAGCAGCATGTTAATTAACACCGGGGAGCTGTTTTTT. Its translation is CASSMLINTGELFF.

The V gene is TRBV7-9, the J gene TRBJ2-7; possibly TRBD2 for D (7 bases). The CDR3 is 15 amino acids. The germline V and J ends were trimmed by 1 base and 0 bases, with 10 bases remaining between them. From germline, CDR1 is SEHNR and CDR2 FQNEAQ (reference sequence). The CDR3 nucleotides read TGTGCCAGCAGCTTAGGGGGGGGCGGCTCCTACGAGCAGTACTTC. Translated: CASSLGGGGSYEQYF.

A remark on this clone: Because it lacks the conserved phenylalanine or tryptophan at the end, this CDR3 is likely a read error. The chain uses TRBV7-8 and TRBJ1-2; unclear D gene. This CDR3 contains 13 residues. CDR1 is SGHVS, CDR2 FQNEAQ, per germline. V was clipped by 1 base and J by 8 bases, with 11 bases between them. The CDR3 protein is CASSLGALGGYTL. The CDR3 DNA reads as TGTGCCAGCAGCTTAGGGGCCTTAGGGGGCTACACCCTC.

The CDR3 here is CASSRRAGRGGTQPQHF. As DNA, the CDR3 is TGTGCCAGCAGCCGCCGCGCAGGTAGGGGCGGGACTCAGCCCCAGCATTTT. The gene calls are TRBV5-6 and TRBJ1-5; TRBD1 is a possible D gene (5 bases). The CDR3 length is 17 residues. Trimming shortened V by 4 bases and J by 6 bases, and 23 bases separated the two germline ends. Germline V gene lookup returns CDR1 SGHDT and CDR2 YYEEEE.

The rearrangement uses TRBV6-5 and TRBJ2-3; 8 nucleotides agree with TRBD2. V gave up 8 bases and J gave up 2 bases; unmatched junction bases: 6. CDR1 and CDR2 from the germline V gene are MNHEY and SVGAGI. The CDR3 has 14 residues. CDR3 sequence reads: CASARGELTDTQYF. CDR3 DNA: TGTGCCAGCGCGCGGGGGGAGCTCACAGATACGCAGTATTTT.

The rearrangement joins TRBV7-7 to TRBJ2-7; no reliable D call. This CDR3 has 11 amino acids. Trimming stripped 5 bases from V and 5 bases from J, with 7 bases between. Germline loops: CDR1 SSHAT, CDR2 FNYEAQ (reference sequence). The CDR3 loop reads CASSGLNEQYF. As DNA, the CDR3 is TGTGCCAGCAGCGGTTTGAACGAGCAGTACTTC.

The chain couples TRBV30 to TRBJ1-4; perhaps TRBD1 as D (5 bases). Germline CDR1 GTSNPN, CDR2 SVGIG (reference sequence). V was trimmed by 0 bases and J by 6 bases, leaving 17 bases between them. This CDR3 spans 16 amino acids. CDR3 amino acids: CAWSVPSGQRDEKLFF. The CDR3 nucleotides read TGTGCCTGGAGTGTACCTTCGGGGCAGCGGGATGAAAAACTGTTTTTT.

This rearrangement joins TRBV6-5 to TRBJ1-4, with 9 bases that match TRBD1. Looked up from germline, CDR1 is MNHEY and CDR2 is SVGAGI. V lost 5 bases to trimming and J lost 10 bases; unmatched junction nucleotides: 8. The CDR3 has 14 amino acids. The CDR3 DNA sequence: TGTGCCAGCAGTAAATCGACAGGGGGTAGAAAACTGTTTTTT. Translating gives CASSKSTGGRKLFF.

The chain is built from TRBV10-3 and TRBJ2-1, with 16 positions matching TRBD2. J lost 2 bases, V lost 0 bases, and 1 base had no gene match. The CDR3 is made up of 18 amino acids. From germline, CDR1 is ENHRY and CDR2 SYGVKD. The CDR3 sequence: CAISESGTSGGAYNEQFF. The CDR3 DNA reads TGTGCCATCAGTGAGTCCGGGACTAGCGGGGGGGCCTACAATGAGCAGTTCTTC.

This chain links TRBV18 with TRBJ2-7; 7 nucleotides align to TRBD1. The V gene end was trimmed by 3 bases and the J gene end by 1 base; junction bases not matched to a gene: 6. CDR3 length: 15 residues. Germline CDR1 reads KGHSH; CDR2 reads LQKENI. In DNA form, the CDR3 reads TGTGCCAGCTCACCCGGACAGGCTGGGTCCTACGAGCAGTACTTC. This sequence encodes CASSPGQAGSYEQYF.

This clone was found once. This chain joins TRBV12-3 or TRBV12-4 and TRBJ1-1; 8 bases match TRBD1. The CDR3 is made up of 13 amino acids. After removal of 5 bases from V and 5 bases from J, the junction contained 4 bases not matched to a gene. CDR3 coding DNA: TGTGCCAGCAGTCAAACAGGGGGGACTGAAGCTTTCTTT. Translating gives CASSQTGGTEAFF.

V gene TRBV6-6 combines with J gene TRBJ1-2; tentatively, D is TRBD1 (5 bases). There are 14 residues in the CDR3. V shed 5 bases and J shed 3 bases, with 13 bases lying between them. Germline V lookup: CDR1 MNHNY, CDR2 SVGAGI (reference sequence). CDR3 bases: TGTGCCAGCAGTGCCGCCGGGACGTACTATGGCTACACCTTC. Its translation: CASSAAGTYYGYTF.